These 28 T cell receptor beta chains were sequenced from one sample in a study of cytomegalovirus exposure and HLA in healthy donors. 13 Jbeta primers and 60 Vbeta primers were used for the PCR. Sequencing was performed with immunoSEQ multiplex PCR; in TCRdb, only in-frame clones are kept and a portion is missing. Of about 100,000 clones in the sample, about four fifths were seen once. The sequenced sample was PBMCs. These receptors were taken from a female donor in good health and CMV-seropositive.

On this clone itself: The sample carries other DNA sequences with the same CDR3. The rearrangement joins TRBV6-6 to TRBJ2-1; 8 bases are a match to TRBD1. The CDR3 totals 13 residues. Germline V CDR1 and CDR2: MNHNY, SVGAGI (reference sequence). Trimming cost V 7 bases and J 10 bases; bases outside gene matches: 9. CDR3 residues: CASTAGQGGEQFF. The CDR3 coding sequence is TGTGCCAGCACCGCAGGACAGGGCGGCGAGCAGTTCTTC.

CDR3 in DNA: TGCGCCAGCAGCTTGTTGGCTAGCGGGGGCACAGATACGCAGTATTTT. It yields the protein CASSLLASGGTDTQYF. The chain recombines TRBV5-1 with TRBJ2-3, with 9 bases matching TRBD2. V was clipped by 1 base and J by 1 base; unmatched bases: 4. CDR3 length: 16 residues. Germline V lookup: CDR1 SGHRS, CDR2 YFSETQ. Based on the CDR3 plus reference TRBV5-1 and TRBJ2-3, the full variable domain is KAGVTQTPRYLIKTRGQQVTLSCSPISGHRSVSWYQQTPGQGLQFLFEYFSETQRNKGNFPGRFSGRQFSNSRSEMNVSTLELGDSALYLCASSLLASGGTDTQYFGPGTRLTVL.

The gene calls are TRBV18 and TRBJ2-1; 8 nucleotides line up with TRBD2. Germline CDR1 and CDR2: KGHSH and LQKENI. The CDR3 covers 15 residues. Trimming at V came to 2 bases and at J to 3 bases, leaving 3 bases not matched to a gene. CDR3 residues: CASSPRSGGYNEQFF. Here the CDR3 DNA reads TGTGCCAGCTCACCAAGAAGCGGGGGCTACAATGAGCAGTTCTTC.

The rearrangement links TRBV29-1 to TRBJ2-7; D possibly corresponds to TRBD2 (5 bases). The CDR3 sequence is 14 residues long. Looked up from germline, CDR1 is SQVTM and CDR2 is ANQGSEA. V lost 4 bases and J lost 7, with 20 bases in between. The CDR3 DNA sequence: TGCAGCGTTGTCGGGAACCCGGAAATCGGAGAGCAGTACTTC. Protein: CSVVGNPEIGEQYF.

The chain combines TRBV5-1 with TRBJ2-3, with 11 positions matching TRBD1. Germline CDR1 SGHRS, CDR2 YFSETQ. CDR3 size: 16 residues. Trimming removed 1 base from V and 3 bases from J; junction bases left unmatched: 4. CDR3 region: CASSLSGTGGTDTQYF. CDR3 nucleotide sequence: TGCGCCAGCAGCTTGAGCGGGACAGGGGGTACAGATACGCAGTATTTT.

The rearrangement uses TRBV19 and TRBJ2-5; possibly TRBD2 for D (5 bases). Germline loops: CDR1 LNHDA, CDR2 SQIVND (reference sequence). This CDR3 is built from 13 residues. Trimming shortened V by 2 bases and J by 5 bases, and 9 bases separated the two germline ends. The DNA for the CDR3 is TGTGCCAGTAGTATACCGGGGAGTGAGACCCAGTACTTC. Protein sequence: CASSIPGSETQYF.

Of note for this clone: Relative to the germline gene, one junction end is altered; a read error may explain this. CDR3 loop: CSSSLGFRQGQETQYF. Here the CDR3 DNA reads TGTTCCAGCAGCTTAGGGTTCCGACAGGGGCAAGAGACCCAGTACTTC. The V and J genes are TRBV7-9 and TRBJ2-5; 8 nucleotides align to TRBD1. The CDR3 extends over 16 amino acids. Germline assignment: CDR1 SEHNR and CDR2 FQNEAQ (reference sequence). The whole variable domain, filled in from reference TRBV7-9 and TRBJ2-5, reads DTGVSQNPRHKITKRGQNVTFRCDPISEHNRLYWYRQTLGQGPEFLTYFQNEAQLEKSRLLSDRFSAERPKGSFSTLEIQRTEQGDSAMYLCSSSLGFRQGQETQYFGPGTRLLVL.

The V call is TRBV30, the J call TRBJ1-1, with TRBD1 as a possible D gene (6 bases). This CDR3 spans 12 amino acids. The V gene's germline CDR1 is GTSNPN and CDR2 SVGIG (reference sequence). The V end lost 7 bases, the J end lost 5 bases, and 14 bases lay between the germline ends. Written as DNA, the CDR3 is TGTGCCTTATACAAGAGGGGGACTGAAGCTTTCTTT. It yields the protein CALYKRGTEAFF.

This clone was counted only a few times. V and J are TRBV27 and TRBJ2-7, with TRBD1 identical over 12 bases. CDR1 and CDR2 from the germline V gene are MNHEY and SMNVEV (reference sequence). With 7 bases clipped from V and 6 bases from J, the junction kept 19 bases outside the gene matches. The CDR3 totals 18 residues. CDR3 amino acids: CASIGIHSRDRGRREQYF. For the CDR3, the DNA is TGTGCCAGCATAGGAATCCATTCGCGGGACAGGGGGCGCCGCGAGCAGTACTTC.

This clone has more than one count but fewer than ten. J is TRBJ2-7 and V is TRBV30, with 7 bases identical to TRBD1. Losses at the gene ends were 2 bases for V and 5 bases for J; bases not matched to a gene: 12. The CDR3 extends over 15 amino acids. Germline CDR1 GTSNPN, CDR2 SVGIG (reference sequence). CDR3 in amino acids: CAWSNLGGRGNEQYF. The CDR3 nucleotides read TGTGCCTGGAGTAATTTAGGGGGCAGGGGAAACGAGCAGTACTTC.

The chain combines TRBV10-1 with TRBJ2-5; 9 nucleotides match TRBD2. Trimming took 6 bases from V and 11 from J; bases not matched to a gene: 13. This CDR3 is 14 amino acids long. CDR1 WNHNN and CDR2 SYGVQD come from the germline V gene (reference sequence). CDR3 DNA: TGCGCCAGCAGGCCCGGGACTAGCTCCCCCAAGCAGTACTTC. Encoded protein: CASRPGTSSPKQYF.

Details on this clone: This specimen includes other DNA sequences encoding the same CDR3. V and J are TRBV6-5 and TRBJ1-3; D gene uncertain. The V gene's germline CDR1 is MNHEY and CDR2 SVGAGI. This CDR3 is built from 14 residues. Trimming took 5 bases from V and 1 from J, leaving 9 bases between them. CDR3 amino acids: CASSDGVSGNTIYF. The CDR3 DNA is TGTGCCAGCAGTGACGGGGTTTCTGGAAACACCATATATTTT.

V is TRBV11-3 and J is TRBJ2-3; 12 positions match TRBD2. The J segment lost 0 bases and the V segment lost 5 bases, leaving 9 bases of the junction unmatched. Germline V lookup: CDR1 SGHNT, CDR2 YENEEA. The length of the CDR3 is 18 residues. The CDR3 DNA reads TGTGCCAGCAGCCCCGGACTAGCGGGGACCCTTAGCACAGATACGCAGTATTTT. Its protein product is CASSPGLAGTLSTDTQYF.

The chain's CDR3 is CASSLGPRGPPYEQYF. In DNA form, the CDR3 reads TGTGCCAGCAGCTTAGGCCCCAGGGGTCCCCCCTACGAGCAGTACTTC. This sequence joins TRBV11-2 and TRBJ2-7; tentative D call: TRBD1 (6 bases). The CDR3 is 16 residues long. Germline V lookup: CDR1 SGHAT, CDR2 FQNNGV. V lost 1 base and J lost 2, with 15 bases in between.

The rearrangement joins TRBV29-1 to TRBJ1-1; a weak D match, TRBD1 (6 bases). CDR3 size: 13 residues. The germline gives CDR1 SQVTM, CDR2 ANQGSEA. V was clipped by 6 bases and J by 1 base, with 12 bases between them. The CDR3 DNA reads as TGCAGCGTCGTAAGGGGGGGGAACACTGAAGCTTTCTTT. Protein sequence: CSVVRGGNTEAFF.

The rearrangement joins TRBV7-9 to TRBJ1-4; 7 nucleotides line up with TRBD1. The CDR3 covers 14 residues. With 4 bases clipped from V and 4 bases from J, the junction kept 3 bases outside the gene matches. The germline V gene encodes CDR1 SEHNR and CDR2 FQNEAQ (reference sequence). The CDR3 is CASSSHRGNEKLFF. The CDR3 nucleotides are TGTGCCAGCAGCTCGCACAGGGGTAATGAAAAACTGTTTTTT.

V and J are TRBV5-4 and TRBJ1-6; unclear D gene. The V gene's germline CDR1 is SGHNT and CDR2 YYREEE (reference sequence). V was clipped by 10 bases and J by 0 bases, with 17 bases between them. The CDR3 has 16 residues. The CDR3 spells CASFKAGSSYNSPLHF. DNA for the CDR3: TGTGCCTCCTTTAAGGCGGGGAGCTCCTATAATTCACCCCTCCACTTT. Full variable domain (outside the CDR3, taken from reference TRBV5-4 and TRBJ1-6): ETGVTQSPTHLIKTRGQQVTLRCSSQSGHNTVSWYQQALGQGPQFIFQYYREEENGRGNFPPRFSGLQFPNYSSELNVNALELDDSALYLCASFKAGSSYNSPLHFGNGTRLTVT.

J is TRBJ2-2 and V is TRBV28, with no clear D. The V end lost 6 bases, the J end lost 7 bases, and 12 bases lay between the germline ends. The CDR3 spans 13 residues. Germline V gene sequence: CDR1 MDHEN, CDR2 SYDVKM. The CDR3 DNA is TGTGCCAGCAGCCGGGTACGCTTCGGGGAGCTGTTTTTT. It yields the protein CASSRVRFGELFF.

The J gene is TRBJ2-3, the V gene TRBV6-1; 7 bases align to TRBD1. J was trimmed by 4 bases and V by 6 bases; bases with no gene match: 4. There are 13 residues in the CDR3. The germline V gene encodes CDR1 MNHNS and CDR2 SASEGT. CDR3 amino acids: CASRLQGPDTQYF. CDR3 sequence (DNA): TGTGCCAGCAGGTTACAGGGGCCAGATACGCAGTATTTT.

About this clone: The junction shows a germline mismatch at one end, possibly a read error. The chain uses TRBV11-2 and TRBJ2-6, with D possibly being TRBD1 (5 bases). This CDR3 has 19 residues. CDR1 SGHAT and CDR2 FQNNGV come from the germline V gene. CDR3 in amino acids: CASSSLVGKKASGANGLTF. The CDR3 coding sequence is TGTGCCAGCAGCTCCCTAGTTGGGAAGAAAGCCTCTGGGGCCAACGGCCTGACTTTC. The variable domain in full, completed from reference TRBV11-2 and TRBJ2-6, reads EAGVAQSPRYKIIEKRQSVAFWCNPISGHATLYWYQQILGQGPKLLIQFQNNGVVDDSQLPKDRFSAERLKGVDSTLKIQPAKLEDSAVYLCASSSLVGKKASGANGLTFGAGSRLTVL.

The chain recombines TRBV5-4 with TRBJ2-3, with D perhaps matching TRBD2 (6 bases). Germline V CDR1 and CDR2: SGHNT, YYREEE (reference sequence). The germline V and J ends were trimmed by 4 bases and 0 bases, with 12 bases remaining between them. The CDR3 covers 15 residues. CDR3 loop: CASSPGSGSTDTQYF. CDR3 nucleotides: TGTGCCAGCAGCCCAGGGAGCGGGAGCACAGATACGCAGTATTTT.

The genes are TRBV29-1 and TRBJ1-5, with D possibly being TRBD1 (5 bases). The germline V and J ends were trimmed by 4 bases and 0 bases, with 10 bases remaining between them. This CDR3 region has 14 residues. The germline gives CDR1 SQVTM, CDR2 ANQGSEA. The CDR3 reads CSVATDYSNQPQHF. The DNA for the CDR3 is TGCAGCGTTGCGACAGATTATAGCAATCAGCCCCAGCATTTT.

The genes are TRBV6-1 and TRBJ2-7, with 10 nucleotides matching TRBD2. V shed 5 bases and J 0 bases; nucleotides not matched to a gene: 4. The CDR3 runs 15 residues. Germline lookup yields CDR1 MNHNS and CDR2 SASEGT. The CDR3 spells CASSSLAGASYEQYF. DNA for the CDR3: TGTGCCAGCAGTTCCCTAGCGGGGGCCTCCTACGAGCAGTACTTC.

J is TRBJ2-5 and V is TRBV13; 10 bases are shared with TRBD2. The J call may not be correct, given that the DNA end is closer to TRBJ2-7. CDR3 size: 19 residues. The germline CDR1 and CDR2 sequences are PRHDT and FYEKMQ (reference sequence). The CDR3 loop is CASSSSLLLASGRTYEQYF. In DNA form, the CDR3 reads TGTGCCAGCAGCTCATCGCTACTTCTGGCTAGCGGGAGAACCTACGAGCAGTACTTC.

V and J are TRBV19 and TRBJ2-7, with 10 bases aligning to TRBD1. Germline V CDR1 and CDR2: LNHDA, SQIVND (reference sequence). This CDR3 has 15 amino acids. Germline trimming cut 5 bases from V and 2 bases from J; bases unmatched to any gene: 6. The CDR3 nucleotides read TGTGCCAGTAGTCTGGCCGGGACAGGGGCCTACGAGCAGTACTTC. This codes for CASSLAGTGAYEQYF.

The rearrangement joins TRBV4-2 to TRBJ1-1; D not certain. V shed 0 bases and J shed 3 bases, with 8 bases lying between them. The CDR3 sequence is 14 residues long. The V gene's germline CDR1 is LGHNA and CDR2 YNFKEQ. DNA for the CDR3: TGTGCCAGCAGCCAAGATACCGGGTACACTGAAGCTTTCTTT. It translates to CASSQDTGYTEAFF.

This clone appeared a single time. CDR3 sequence: CASRPVGGDGEQFF. In DNA form, the CDR3 reads TGTGCAAGTCGCCCAGTGGGAGGGGACGGGGAGCAGTTCTTC. The chain uses TRBV12-2 and TRBJ2-1; the D call of TRBD2 is as the table states it, not checked on the DNA. TRBV12-2 is classified as a pseudogene. This CDR3 has 14 amino acids.

V usage is TRBV18 and J usage is TRBJ1-3; D not resolved. V was trimmed by 3 bases and J by 0 bases, leaving 21 bases between them. CDR1 is KGHSH and CDR2 is LQKENI in the germline V gene. This CDR3 is built from 19 residues. The CDR3 region has the DNA TGTGCCAGCTCACCCAGCATACCACCGGTACAGCCCTCTGGAAACACCATATATTTT. It codes for CASSPSIPPVQPSGNTIYF.